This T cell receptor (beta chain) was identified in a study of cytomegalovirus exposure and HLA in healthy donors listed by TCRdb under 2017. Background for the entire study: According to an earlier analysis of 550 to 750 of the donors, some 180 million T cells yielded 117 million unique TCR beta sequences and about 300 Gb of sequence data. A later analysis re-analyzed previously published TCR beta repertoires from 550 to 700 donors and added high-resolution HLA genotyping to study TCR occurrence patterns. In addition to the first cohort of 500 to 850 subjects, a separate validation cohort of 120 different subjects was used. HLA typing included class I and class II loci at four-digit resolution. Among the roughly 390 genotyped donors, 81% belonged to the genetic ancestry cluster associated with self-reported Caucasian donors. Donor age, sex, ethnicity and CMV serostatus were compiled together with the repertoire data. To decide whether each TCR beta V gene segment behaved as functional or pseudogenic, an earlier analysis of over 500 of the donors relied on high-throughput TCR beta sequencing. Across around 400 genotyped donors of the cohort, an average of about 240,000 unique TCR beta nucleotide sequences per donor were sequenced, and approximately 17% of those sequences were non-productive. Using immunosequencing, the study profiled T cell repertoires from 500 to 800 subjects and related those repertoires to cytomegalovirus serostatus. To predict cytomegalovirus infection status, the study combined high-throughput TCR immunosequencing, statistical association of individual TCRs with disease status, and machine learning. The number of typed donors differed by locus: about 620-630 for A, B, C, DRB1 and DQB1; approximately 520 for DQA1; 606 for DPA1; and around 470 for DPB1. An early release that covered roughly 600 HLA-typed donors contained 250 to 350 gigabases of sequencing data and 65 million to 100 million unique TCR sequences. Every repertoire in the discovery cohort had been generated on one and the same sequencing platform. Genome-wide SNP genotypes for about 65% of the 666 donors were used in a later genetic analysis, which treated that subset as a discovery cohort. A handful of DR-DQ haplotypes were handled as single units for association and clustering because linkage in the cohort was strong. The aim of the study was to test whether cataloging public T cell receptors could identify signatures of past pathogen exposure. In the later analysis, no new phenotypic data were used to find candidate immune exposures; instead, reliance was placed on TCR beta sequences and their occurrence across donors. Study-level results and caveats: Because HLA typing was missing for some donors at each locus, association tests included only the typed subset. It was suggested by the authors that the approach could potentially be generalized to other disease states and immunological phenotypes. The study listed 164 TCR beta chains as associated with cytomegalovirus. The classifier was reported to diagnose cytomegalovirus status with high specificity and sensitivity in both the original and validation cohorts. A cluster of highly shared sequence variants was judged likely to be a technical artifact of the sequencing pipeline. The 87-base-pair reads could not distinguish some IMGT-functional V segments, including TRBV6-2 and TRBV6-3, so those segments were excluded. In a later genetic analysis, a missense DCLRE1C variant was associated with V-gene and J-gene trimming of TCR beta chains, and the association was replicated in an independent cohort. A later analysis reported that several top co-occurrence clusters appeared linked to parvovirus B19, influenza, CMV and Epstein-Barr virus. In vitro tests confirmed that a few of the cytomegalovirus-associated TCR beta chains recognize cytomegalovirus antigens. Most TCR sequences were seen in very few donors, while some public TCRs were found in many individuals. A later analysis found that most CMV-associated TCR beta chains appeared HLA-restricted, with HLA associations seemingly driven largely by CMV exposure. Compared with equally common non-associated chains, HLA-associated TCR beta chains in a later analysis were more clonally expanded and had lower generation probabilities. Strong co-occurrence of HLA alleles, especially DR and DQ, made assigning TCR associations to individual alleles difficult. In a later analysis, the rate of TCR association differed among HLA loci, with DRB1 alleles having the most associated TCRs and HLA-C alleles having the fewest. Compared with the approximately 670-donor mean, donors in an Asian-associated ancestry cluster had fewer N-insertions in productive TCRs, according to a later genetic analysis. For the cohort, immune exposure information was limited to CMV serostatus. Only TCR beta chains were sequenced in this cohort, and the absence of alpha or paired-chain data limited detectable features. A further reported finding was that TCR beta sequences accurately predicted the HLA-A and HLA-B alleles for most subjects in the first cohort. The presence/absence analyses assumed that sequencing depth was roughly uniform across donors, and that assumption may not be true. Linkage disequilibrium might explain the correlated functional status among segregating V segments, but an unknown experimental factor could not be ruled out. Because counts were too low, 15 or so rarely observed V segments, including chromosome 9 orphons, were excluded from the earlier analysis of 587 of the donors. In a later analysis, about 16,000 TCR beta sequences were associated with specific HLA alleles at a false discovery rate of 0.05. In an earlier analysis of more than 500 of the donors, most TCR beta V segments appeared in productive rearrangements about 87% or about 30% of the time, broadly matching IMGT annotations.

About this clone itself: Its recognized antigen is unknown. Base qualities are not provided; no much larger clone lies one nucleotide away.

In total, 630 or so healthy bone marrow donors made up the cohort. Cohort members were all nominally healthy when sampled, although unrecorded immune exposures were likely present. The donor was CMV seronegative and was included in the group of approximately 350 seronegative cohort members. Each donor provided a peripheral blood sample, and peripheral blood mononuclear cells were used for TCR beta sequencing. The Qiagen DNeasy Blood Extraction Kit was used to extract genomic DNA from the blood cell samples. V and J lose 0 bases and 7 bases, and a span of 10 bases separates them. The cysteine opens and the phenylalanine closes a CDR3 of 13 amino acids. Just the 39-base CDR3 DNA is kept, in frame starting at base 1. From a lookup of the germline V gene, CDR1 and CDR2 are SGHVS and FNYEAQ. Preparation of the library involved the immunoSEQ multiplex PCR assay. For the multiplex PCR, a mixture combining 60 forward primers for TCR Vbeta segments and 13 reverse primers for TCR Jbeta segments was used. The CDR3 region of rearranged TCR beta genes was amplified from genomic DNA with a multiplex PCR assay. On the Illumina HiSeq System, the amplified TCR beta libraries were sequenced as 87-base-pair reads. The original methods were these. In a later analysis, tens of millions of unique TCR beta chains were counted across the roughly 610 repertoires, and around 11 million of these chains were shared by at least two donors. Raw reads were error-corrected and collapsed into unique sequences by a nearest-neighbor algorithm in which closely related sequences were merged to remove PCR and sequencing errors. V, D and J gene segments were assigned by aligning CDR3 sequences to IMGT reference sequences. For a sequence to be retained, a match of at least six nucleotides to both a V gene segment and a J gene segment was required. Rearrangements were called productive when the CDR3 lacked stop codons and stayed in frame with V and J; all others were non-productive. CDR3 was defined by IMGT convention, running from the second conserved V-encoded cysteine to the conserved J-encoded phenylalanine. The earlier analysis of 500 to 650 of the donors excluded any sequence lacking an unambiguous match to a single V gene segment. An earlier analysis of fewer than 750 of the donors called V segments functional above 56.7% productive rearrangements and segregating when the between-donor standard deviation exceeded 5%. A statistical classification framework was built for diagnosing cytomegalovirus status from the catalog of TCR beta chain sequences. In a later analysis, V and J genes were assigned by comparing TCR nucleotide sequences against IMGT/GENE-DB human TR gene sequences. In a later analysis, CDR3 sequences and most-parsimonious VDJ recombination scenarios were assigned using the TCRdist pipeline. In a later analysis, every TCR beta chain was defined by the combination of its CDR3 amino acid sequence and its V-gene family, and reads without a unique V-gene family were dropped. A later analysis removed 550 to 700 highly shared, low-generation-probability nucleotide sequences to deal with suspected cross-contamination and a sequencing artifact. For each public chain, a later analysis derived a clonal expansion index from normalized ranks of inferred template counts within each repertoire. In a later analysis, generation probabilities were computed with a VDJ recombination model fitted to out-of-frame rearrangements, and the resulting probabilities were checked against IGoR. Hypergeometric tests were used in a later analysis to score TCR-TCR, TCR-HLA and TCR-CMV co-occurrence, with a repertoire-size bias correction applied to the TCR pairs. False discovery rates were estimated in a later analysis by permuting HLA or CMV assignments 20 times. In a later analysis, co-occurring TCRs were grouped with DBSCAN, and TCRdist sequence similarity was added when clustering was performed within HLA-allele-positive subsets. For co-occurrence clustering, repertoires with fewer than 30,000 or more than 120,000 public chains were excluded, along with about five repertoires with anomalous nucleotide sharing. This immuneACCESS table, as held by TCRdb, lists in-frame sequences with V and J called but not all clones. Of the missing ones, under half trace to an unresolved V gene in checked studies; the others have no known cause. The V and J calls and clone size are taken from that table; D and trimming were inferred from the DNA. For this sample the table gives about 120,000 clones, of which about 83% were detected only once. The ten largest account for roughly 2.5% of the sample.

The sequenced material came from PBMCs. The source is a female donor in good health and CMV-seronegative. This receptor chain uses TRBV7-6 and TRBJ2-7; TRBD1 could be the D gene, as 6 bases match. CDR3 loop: CASSLAIGGEQYF. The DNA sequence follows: TGTGCCAGCAGCTTAGCCATAGGGGGTGAGCAGTACTTC.